The TCR beta chain described here comes from a study of blood T cell repertoires in COVID-19. V lost 4 bases, J lost 2 bases, and 5 bases stayed unmatched. Per the germline V gene, CDR1 is SGHRS and CDR2 is YFSETQ. The CDR3 contains 14 residues. Authors' processing steps: Reference gene primer amplification in the assay estimated nucleated cell counts. Generated by immunoSEQ multiplex PCR, the TCRdb table keeps only in-frame clones and is missing some. From that table come the V and J calls and clone size; the DNA was used to work out D and trimming. The sample includes over 140,000 clones, about three quarters seen only once; the top ten take roughly 8.6%.

This rearrangement joins TRBV5-1 to TRBJ2-7; 8 bases align to TRBD2. The sequence derives from a woman in her fifties or sixties with active or convalescent COVID-19. The sequenced sample was peripheral blood. The CDR3 DNA is TGCGCCAGCAGCCATAGCGGGGCCACCTACGAGCAGTACTTC. Protein: CASSHSGATYEQYF.